Following are 24 T cell receptor beta chains from one sample sequenced in a study of blood T cell repertoires in COVID-19. Assay used: immunoSEQ multiplex PCR; TCRdb lists only in-frame clones, some missing. The sample has about 60,000 clones; 80% to 85% are singletons. The sample was peripheral blood. All receptors come from a human donor in a cohort sampled during active COVID-19.

The chain employs TRBV4-1 and TRBJ1-4; D is unresolved. V was shortened by 0 bases and J by 3 bases, with 8 bases between the two germline ends. Per the germline V gene, CDR1 is MGHRA and CDR2 is YSYEKL. CDR3 length: 15 amino acids. CDR3 loop: CASSQDHNPNEKLFF. The CDR3 coding sequence is TGCGCCAGCAGCCAAGACCACAACCCTAATGAAAAACTGTTTTTT.

This clone is a singleton in its sample. This chain joins TRBV5-6 and TRBJ2-4; TRBD2 matches 7 bases. Germline V gives CDR1 SGHDT, CDR2 YYEEEE. Germline trimming cut 0 bases from V and 0 bases from J; bases unmatched to any gene: 6. The CDR3 is made up of 17 amino acids. DNA for the CDR3: TGTGCCAGCAGCTTGGTTGCTAGCGGACTAGCCAAAAACATTCAGTACTTC. The encoded protein is CASSLVASGLAKNIQYF.

This clone was observed a single time. The chain uses TRBV6-6 and TRBJ1-3; D gene ambiguous. The V gene lost 6 bases and the J gene lost 0 bases, with 12 bases spanning the gap. CDR3 length: 15 amino acids. Germline lookup yields CDR1 MNHNY and CDR2 SVGAGI (reference sequence). The CDR3 DNA reads TGTGCCAGCAGCCCCACTGATCACTCTGGAAACACCATATATTTT. Its translation: CASSPTDHSGNTIYF.

The chain carries TRBV29-1 and TRBJ1-2; 10 nucleotides line up with TRBD1. CDR3 length equals 15 residues. The trim removed 5 bases at V and 4 bases at J, leaving 10 bases unmatched. CDR1 and CDR2 from the germline V gene are SQVTM and ANQGSEA. CDR3 region: CSVRQGASPGYGYTF. The CDR3 DNA sequence: TGCAGCGTTCGACAGGGGGCCTCACCTGGCTATGGCTACACCTTC.

This clone has more than one count but fewer than ten. The chain carries TRBV5-6 and TRBJ1-6, with D possibly being TRBD1 (5 bases). The V gene lost 3 bases and the J gene lost 12 bases, with 16 bases spanning the gap. The CDR3 runs to 14 residues. From germline, CDR1 is SGHDT and CDR2 YYEEEE. Written as DNA, the CDR3 is TGTGCCAGCAGCTACCGGTGGGGAGGGGAACCCCTCCACTTT. Its protein is CASSYRWGGEPLHF.

This clone was seen just once. The chain links TRBV18 to TRBJ1-1, with 7 bases aligning to TRBD1. The CDR3 has 14 residues. Trimming cost V 0 bases and J 6 bases; bases outside gene matches: 4. Per the germline V gene, CDR1 is KGHSH and CDR2 is LQKENI. The DNA for the CDR3 is TGTGCCAGCTCACCACCGACAGGGCGTCCTGAAGCTTTCTTT. It is translated as CASSPPTGRPEAFF.

The genes are TRBV29-1 and TRBJ1-2; maybe TRBD1 (5 bases). This CDR3 comprises 14 residues. V was cut by 4 bases and J by 1 base, with 13 bases left in between. Germline V gene lookup returns CDR1 SQVTM and CDR2 ANQGSEA. Here the CDR3 DNA reads TGCAGCGTTGCCGCGGGGGGGGGTAACTATGGCTACACCTTC. Translating it yields CSVAAGGGNYGYTF.

In its sample, this clone was seen once. The gene calls are TRBV4-1 and TRBJ2-2, with 10 bases identical to TRBD1. This CDR3 comprises 16 residues. Germline lookup yields CDR1 MGHRA and CDR2 YSYEKL. V trimming: 1 base; J trimming: 7 bases; junction bases outside the gene matches: 6. CDR3 sequence: CASSQGQGAPGGELFF. The CDR3 nucleotides read TGCGCCAGCAGCCAAGGACAGGGGGCGCCTGGCGGGGAGCTGTTTTTT.

The chain joins TRBV4-1 to TRBJ2-3; 9 bases are shared with TRBD1. Trimming removed 2 bases from V and 2 bases from J; junction bases left unmatched: 5. The CDR3 runs 16 residues. Germline V lookup: CDR1 MGHRA, CDR2 YSYEKL. The CDR3 region is CASSQIGTGSTDTQYF. As DNA, the CDR3 is TGCGCCAGCAGCCAAATCGGGACAGGGTCCACAGATACGCAGTATTTT.

The J gene is TRBJ1-5, the V gene TRBV19, with TRBD1 as a possible D gene (5 bases). The CDR3 spans 14 residues. Germline-derived CDR1 and CDR2 are LNHDA and SQIVND (reference sequence). The V end was cut by 3 bases, the J end by 5 bases, with 11 bases between. CDR3 in amino acids: CASSIRTGDQPQHF. CDR3 in DNA: TGTGCCAGTAGTATTAGAACAGGCGATCAGCCCCAGCATTTT. Full variable domain (missing parts from reference TRBV19 and TRBJ1-5): DGGITQSPKYLFRKEGQNVTLSCEQNLNHDAMYWYRQDPGQGLRLIYYSQIVNDFQKGDIAEGYSVSREKKESFPLTVTSAQKNPTAFYLCASSIRTGDQPQHFGDGTRLSIL.

The rearrangement uses TRBV28 and TRBJ2-3; D unresolved. CDR3 length: 13 amino acids. V was clipped by 6 bases and J by 6 bases, with 13 bases between them. The germline V gene encodes CDR1 MDHEN and CDR2 SYDVKM. The CDR3: CASSSPALDTQYF. The CDR3 DNA reads TGTGCCAGCAGCTCGCCCGCGTTGGATACGCAGTATTTT.

A note on this clone: Other DNA sequences of this sample code for an identical CDR3. This sequence joins TRBV18 and TRBJ1-5; D unresolved. The CDR3 consists of 15 residues. CDR1 is KGHSH and CDR2 is LQKENI in the germline V gene. The V end lost 0 bases, the J end lost 2 bases, and 8 bases lay between the germline ends. The CDR3 here is CASSPPGSGNQPQHF. The CDR3 DNA is TGTGCCAGCTCACCACCAGGGAGCGGCAATCAGCCCCAGCATTTT.

The chain combines TRBV30 with TRBJ1-1; the D gene is possibly TRBD1 (6 bases). Germline values: CDR1 GTSNPN, CDR2 SVGIG (reference sequence). The CDR3 is 15 amino acids. Trimming removed 1 base at V and 3 bases at J, with 15 bases between. As DNA, the CDR3 is TGTGCCTGGAGTGGTCAACAGGGAAGGGACACTGAAGCTTTCTTT. As protein: CAWSGQQGRDTEAFF. The entire variable domain, with the rest obtained from reference TRBV30 and TRBJ1-1, is as follows: SQTIHQWPATLVQPVGSPLSLECTVEGTSNPNLYWYRQAAGRGLQLLFYSVGIGQISSEVPQNLSASRPQDRQFILSSKKLLLSDSGFYLCAWSGQQGRDTEAFFGQGTRLTVV.

The CDR3 bases are TGTGCCAGTAGTACCCGGGACAGGGTATTACGTTCGGGAGGCTACACCTTC. It is translated as CASSTRDRVLRSGGYTF. The rearrangement joins TRBV19 to TRBJ1-2; 9 bases are shared with TRBD1. Trimming took 4 bases from V and 8 from J; bases not matched to a gene: 17. The CDR3 contains 17 residues. Germline V gene sequence: CDR1 LNHDA, CDR2 SQIVND (reference sequence).

The chain recombines TRBV6-5 with TRBJ1-4; a possible D gene is TRBD1 (5 bases). CDR1 and CDR2 (germline): MNHEY, SVGAGI. CDR3 length: 15 amino acids. Trimming shortened V by 0 bases and J by 8 bases, and 13 bases separated the two germline ends. The CDR3 nucleotides are TGTGCCAGCAGTTACTCACGGGGGAAGGTGGAAAAACTGTTTTTT. This gives the protein CASSYSRGKVEKLFF.

The chain has TRBV11-3 and TRBJ1-1, with D unclear. This CDR3 comprises 14 residues. The V gene's germline CDR1 is SGHNT and CDR2 YENEEA. V dropped 3 bases and J dropped 2 bases, with 10 bases sitting between them. The CDR3 region is CASSFGRSNTEAFF. In nucleotides, the CDR3 is TGTGCCAGCAGCTTCGGGAGATCCAACACTGAAGCTTTCTTT.

The J gene is TRBJ1-2, the V gene TRBV5-6; 7 nucleotides line up with TRBD1. Trimming at V came to 4 bases and at J to 6 bases, leaving 12 bases not matched to a gene. This CDR3 spans 15 amino acids. In germline, CDR1 is SGHDT, CDR2 YYEEEE. CDR3 sequence reads: CASSTGQSIRNGYTF. CDR3 sequence (DNA): TGTGCCAGCAGCACGGGACAGTCGATTAGGAATGGCTACACCTTC.

The chain carries TRBV5-1 and TRBJ2-3; TRBD2 matches 10 bases. The CDR3 contains 17 residues. Trimming at V came to 2 bases and at J to 6 bases, leaving 12 bases not matched to a gene. Germline V gives CDR1 SGHRS, CDR2 YFSETQ. CDR3 residues: CASSFSRAGGPGDTQYF. The CDR3 DNA follows: TGCGCCAGCAGCTTCTCTCGAGCGGGGGGGCCGGGGGATACGCAGTATTTT.

This chain links TRBV4-1 with TRBJ1-1; 7 nucleotides match TRBD1. The CDR3 loop spans 16 amino acids. Germline loops: CDR1 MGHRA, CDR2 YSYEKL. The junction had 4 bases not matched to a gene; V was cut back by 0 bases and J by 0 bases. Here the CDR3 reads CASSQETGTMNTEAFF. DNA of the CDR3: TGCGCCAGCAGCCAAGAGACAGGGACGATGAACACTGAAGCTTTCTTT.

V gene TRBV3-1 (or the pseudogene TRBV3-2) combines with J gene TRBJ1-5; D uncertain. Deletions cut 4 bases from V and 7 bases from J, with 11 bases between. There are 13 residues in the CDR3. Per the germline V gene, CDR1 is LGHDT and CDR2 is YNNKEL (reference sequence). The CDR3 is CASSPHPKQPQHF. The CDR3 nucleotides read TGTGCCAGCAGCCCCCACCCTAAGCAGCCCCAGCATTTT.

The chain couples TRBV7-6 to TRBJ2-6, with TRBD1 matching over 7 bases. The germline CDR1 and CDR2 sequences are SGHVS and FNYEAQ. This CDR3 comprises 16 residues. V trimming: 1 base; J trimming: 2 bases; junction bases outside the gene matches: 2. The CDR3 bases are TGTGCCAGCAGCTTAGTGCAGGGGGCTGGGGCCAACGTCCTGACTTTC. It encodes CASSLVQGAGANVLTF.

The J gene is TRBJ2-7, the V gene TRBV28, with 9 bases that match TRBD1. The V segment lost 1 base and the J segment 2 bases; nucleotides outside the gene matches: 15. Germline V gene sequence: CDR1 MDHEN, CDR2 SYDVKM. The CDR3 covers 19 residues. As DNA, the CDR3 is TGTGCCAGCAGTTTATTGTTTGGAGGGACAGGGATTATTCCCTACGAGCAGTACTTC. This gives the protein CASSLLFGGTGIIPYEQYF.

This clone appeared once. The junction differs from germline at one of its ends, possibly a read error. This sequence joins TRBV28 and TRBJ1-6; possibly TRBD1 for D (5 bases). Germline lookup yields CDR1 MDHEN and CDR2 SYDVKM. CDR3 length equals 17 residues. CDR3 sequence reads: CASSLSGLNSYNSPLHF. In DNA, the CDR3 is TGTGCCAGCAGCTTATCAGGGCTAAACTCCTATAATTCACCCCTCCACTTT.

The chain has TRBV5-1 and TRBJ2-2, with TRBD1 identical over 9 bases. Germline values: CDR1 SGHRS, CDR2 YFSETQ. The trim removed 8 bases at V and 6 bases at J, leaving 5 bases unmatched. The CDR3 is 13 amino acids. The CDR3 protein is CASGDREAGELFF. CDR3 in DNA: TGCGCCAGTGGGGACAGGGAGGCCGGGGAGCTGTTTTTT. The variable domain in full, completed from reference TRBV5-1 and TRBJ2-2, reads KAGVTQTPRYLIKTRGQQVTLSCSPISGHRSVSWYQQTPGQGLQFLFEYFSETQRNKGNFPGRFSGRQFSNSRSEMNVSTLELGDSALYLCASGDREAGELFFGEGSRLTVL.